This T cell receptor beta chain comes out of a study of blood T cell repertoires in COVID-19 (dated by TCRdb to 2020 to 2021). Regarding the study in general: Collaborator samples came from the United States, Italy and Spain and covered acute and convalescent phases of COVID-19. The prospective study material was composed of cDNA or gDNA derived from T cells, B-cell-depleted T cells, or PBMCs. A de-identified subject ID, COVID-19 status, age in years and sex were almost always included in the sample metadata. The repertoires were released in a freely available public database meant as a resource for research on the immune response to SARS-CoV-2. Where available, HLA class I and class II types were taken from metadata supplied by the sample provider and were not determined by assay-based typing. Subjects who had been exposed to COVID-19, were actively infected with it, or had recovered from it provided the deeply sampled blood TCRbeta repertoires that made up the dataset. Samples came from the ongoing ImmuneRACE study (first 160 participants) plus 1,254 subjects from 6 global collaborators. General study outcomes and caveats: The quantity of clinical and demographic metadata differed by source and by participant and was supplied without curation.

The immunoSEQ Assay, a bias-controlled multiplex PCR, was used to amplify TCRbeta CDR3 regions from genomic DNA. The paper's data handling went like this. The number of nucleated cells in each sample was estimated from the amplification of reference gene primers within the assay. To quantify the absolute abundance of each unique TCRbeta CDR3 rearrangement, sequence reads were collapsed and filtered. For each sample, productive Simpson clonality was calculated by taking the square root of Simpson's diversity index across productive rearrangements. Entries here come from immuneACCESS through TCRdb and include only in-frame sequences with V and J called. Some clones fail to appear in such tables; in the studies checked, an unresolved V gene covers under half of the shortfall, and the cause of the remainder is unknown. V and J calls and clone size follow that table, whereas D and trimming were derived from the DNA. Within this sample are 150,000 or so clones, with over 80% of them counted one time only. The top ten constitute roughly 1.6% of the sample.

Collaborating institutions collected whole blood in K2EDTA tubes following their own protocols. For TCRbeta analysis, collaborators shipped samples as frozen whole blood, isolated PBMCs, or DNA extracted from either of those sample types. The CDR3 contains 15 residues, cysteine and phenylalanine counted. This entry keeps only the CDR3 DNA: 45 bases, framed from base 1. The germline V gene supplies CDR1 ENHRY and CDR2 SYGVKD. Trimming at the junction amounts to 3 bases on V and 6 bases on J, and the germline ends lie 14 bases apart. Comment on this clone: What antigen it recognizes has not been identified. Per-base qualities were not stored, and no clone one base away is much larger.

The sample comprised peripheral blood. The chain is assembled from TRBV10-3 and TRBJ1-4; the D gene is possibly TRBD1, with 5 bases matching. The sequence was obtained from a human donor in a cohort sampled during active COVID-19. The DNA is as follows: TGTGCCATCAGTGAAAGGGGTGCAGGTGATGAAAAACTGTTTTTT. Its product reads: CAISERGAGDEKLFF.